This is a list of T cell receptor beta chains from one sample in a study of T cells in Graves' hyperthyroidism and ophthalmopathy. TCRdb itself ran the multiplex PCR reads through MiXCR, one entry per CDR3 protein. The sample lists around 340,000 distinct CDR3 sequences, 15% to 20% occurring once. Sample: blood. The receptors come from a woman aged 40 to 49 with Graves' ophthalmopathy. Each CDR3 is given with its conserved first and last residue. Fields, in order: D gene, clone size, J gene, V gene, CDR3 protein, CDR3 DNA. A D gene is named only where the DNA matches it firmly. Clone size, where shown, is once, few, many, or a class for clones that have expanded.

d_gene: TRBD2
abundance: many
j_gene: TRBJ2-2
v_gene: TRBV11-2
CDR3aa: CASSSLAGGLTGELFF
CDR3nt: TGTGCCAGCAGCTCACTAGCGGGAGGTCTCACCGGGGAGCTGTTTTTT

d_gene: .
abundance: many
j_gene: TRBJ1-1
v_gene: TRBV19
CDR3aa: CASRAKGVAEAFF
CDR3nt: TGTGCCAGTAGAGCGAAAGGGGTAGCTGAAGCTTTCTTT

d_gene: .
abundance: few
j_gene: TRBJ1-1
v_gene: TRBV6-5
CDR3aa: CASSYSIALNTEAFF
CDR3nt: TGTGCCAGCAGTTACTCGATTGCCTTGAACACTGAAGCTTTCTTT

d_gene: .
abundance: few
j_gene: TRBJ1-1
v_gene: TRBV6-1
CDR3aa: CASNNHFTEASF
CDR3nt: TGTGCCAGCAATAATCACTTCACTGAAGCTTCCTTT

d_gene: .
abundance: many
j_gene: TRBJ1-1
v_gene: TRBV6-5
CDR3aa: CASSYWGGRNTEAFF
CDR3nt: TGTGCCAGCAGTTATTGGGGGGGCAGGAACACTGAAGCTTTCTTT

d_gene: .
abundance: few
j_gene: TRBJ2-2
v_gene: TRBV5-6
CDR3aa: CATSPTGPNTGELFF
CDR3nt: TGTGCCACCTCGCCAACAGGTCCGAACACCGGGGAGCTGTTTTTT

d_gene: TRBD2
abundance: many
j_gene: TRBJ2-3
v_gene: TRBV6-1
CDR3aa: CASRLGLAGADTQYF
CDR3nt: TGTGCCAGCCGCCTCGGACTAGCGGGAGCAGATACGCAGTATTTT

d_gene: .
abundance: many
j_gene: TRBJ2-7
v_gene: TRBV20-1
CDR3aa: CSARTVRRPYEQYF
CDR3nt: TGCAGTGCTAGAACGGTCAGGCGCCCATACGAGCAGTACTTC

d_gene: .
abundance: few
j_gene: TRBJ1-1
v_gene: TRBV3-1
CDR3aa: CASSQDGKAPHPEAFF
CDR3nt: TGTGCCAGCAGCCAAGACGGTAAGGCCCCCCACCCTGAAGCTTTCTTT

d_gene: .
abundance: few
j_gene: TRBJ2-2
v_gene: TRBV18
CDR3aa: CASSPLTRQQTGELFF
CDR3nt: TGTGCCAGCTCACCACTCACCAGACAGCAAACCGGGGAGCTGTTTTTT

d_gene: TRBD2
abundance: .
j_gene: TRBJ2-2
v_gene: TRBV9
CDR3aa: CASSLRTSGMNTGELFF
CDR3nt: TGTGCCAGCAGCCTCAGGACTAGCGGGATGAACACCGGGGAGCTGTTTTTT

d_gene: .
abundance: .
j_gene: TRBJ2-5
v_gene: TRBV7-2
CDR3aa: CASSLSQEETQYF
CDR3nt: TGTGCCAGCAGCTTATCTCAGGAAGAGACCCAGTACTTC

d_gene: .
abundance: .
j_gene: TRBJ1-5
v_gene: TRBV12-3/TRBV12-4
CDR3aa: CASSFNGGDNQPQHF
CDR3nt: TGTGCCAGCAGTTTTAATGGGGGAGACAATCAGCCCCAGCATTTT

d_gene: TRBD1
abundance: .
j_gene: TRBJ2-2
v_gene: TRBV29-1
CDR3aa: CSVRQGTGELFF
CDR3nt: TGCAGCGTCAGACAGGGGACCGGGGAGCTGTTTTTT

d_gene: .
abundance: many
j_gene: TRBJ2-2
v_gene: TRBV7-9
CDR3aa: CASSAVVTNTGELFF
CDR3nt: TGTGCCAGCAGCGCAGTCGTCACTAACACCGGGGAGCTGTTTTTT

d_gene: .
abundance: .
j_gene: TRBJ2-7
v_gene: TRBV6-2/TRBV6-3
CDR3aa: CASSSKGGYEQYF
CDR3nt: TGTGCCAGCAGTTCCAAGGGGGGCTACGAGCAGTACTTC

d_gene: .
abundance: many
j_gene: TRBJ1-2
v_gene: TRBV10-1
CDR3aa: CASSDPGVGFYGYTF
CDR3nt: TGCGCCAGCAGTGACCCGGGAGTGGGGTTTTATGGCTACACCTTC

d_gene: .
abundance: .
j_gene: TRBJ1-1
v_gene: TRBV24-1
CDR3aa: CATSARGTEAFF
CDR3nt: TGTGCCACCAGTGCCCGAGGGACTGAAGCTTTCTTT

d_gene: .
abundance: many
j_gene: TRBJ2-7
v_gene: TRBV25-1
CDR3aa: CASSEYPYGQYF
CDR3nt: TGTGCCAGCAGTGAATATCCCTACGGGCAGTACTTC

d_gene: .
abundance: many
j_gene: TRBJ1-1
v_gene: TRBV28
CDR3aa: CASSLLGNTEAFF
CDR3nt: TGTGCCAGCAGTTTACTGGGAAACACTGAAGCTTTCTTT

d_gene: .
abundance: many
j_gene: TRBJ2-4
v_gene: TRBV6-5
CDR3aa: CASSYSIRSAKNIQYF
CDR3nt: TGTGCCAGCAGTTACTCGATTAGGAGTGCCAAAAACATTCAGTACTTC

d_gene: .
abundance: many
j_gene: TRBJ2-5
v_gene: TRBV19
CDR3aa: CASNTGRVNQETQYF
CDR3nt: TGTGCCAGTAACACTGGACGGGTCAACCAAGAGACCCAGTACTTC

d_gene: TRBD1
abundance: many
j_gene: TRBJ1-1
v_gene: TRBV5-1
CDR3aa: CASSLNRGVTEAFF
CDR3nt: TGCGCCAGCAGCTTGAACAGGGGCGTCACTGAAGCTTTCTTT

d_gene: TRBD1
abundance: .
j_gene: TRBJ1-2
v_gene: TRBV30
CDR3aa: CAWRWTGGIGYTF
CDR3nt: TGTGCCTGGAGATGGACAGGGGGGATTGGCTACACCTTC

d_gene: .
abundance: many
j_gene: TRBJ1-1
v_gene: TRBV12-3/TRBV12-4
CDR3aa: CASRGQGVGSAEAFF
CDR3nt: TGTGCCAGCAGGGGACAAGGGGTGGGGAGCGCTGAAGCTTTCTTT

d_gene: .
abundance: many
j_gene: TRBJ1-1
v_gene: TRBV29-1
CDR3aa: CSVAGTVNTEAFF
CDR3nt: TGCAGCGTGGCCGGGACGGTGAACACTGAAGCTTTCTTT

d_gene: TRBD2
abundance: few
j_gene: TRBJ2-7
v_gene: TRBV5-5
CDR3aa: CASSLESSGSGEQYF
CDR3nt: TGTGCCAGCAGCTTGGAGTCTAGCGGGAGTGGCGAGCAGTACTTC

d_gene: .
abundance: .
j_gene: TRBJ1-5
v_gene: TRBV7-2
CDR3aa: CASSLRWGAEQPQHF
CDR3nt: TGTGCCAGCAGCTTACGATGGGGCGCAGAACAGCCCCAGCATTTT

d_gene: .
abundance: few
j_gene: TRBJ2-7
v_gene: TRBV7-2
CDR3aa: CASREAGYEQYF
CDR3nt: TGTGCCAGCAGAGAAGCTGGCTACGAGCAGTACTTC

d_gene: .
abundance: .
j_gene: TRBJ2-5
v_gene: TRBV12-3/TRBV12-4
CDR3aa: CASTSRGSGVQETQYF
CDR3nt: TGTGCCAGCACCTCGAGGGGTAGCGGAGTACAAGAGACCCAGTACTTC

d_gene: .
abundance: many
j_gene: TRBJ1-6
v_gene: TRBV15
CDR3aa: CATSRNMENSPLHF
CDR3nt: TGTGCCACCAGCAGAAACATGGAGAATTCACCCCTCCACTTT

d_gene: .
abundance: few
j_gene: TRBJ2-2
v_gene: TRBV4-3
CDR3aa: CASSQDLGWAGELFF
CDR3nt: TGCGCCAGCAGCCAAGATCTGGGTTGGGCCGGGGAGCTGTTTTTT

d_gene: .
abundance: .
j_gene: TRBJ2-5
v_gene: TRBV19
CDR3aa: CASSIGREETQYF
CDR3nt: TGTGCCAGTAGTATTGGCAGGGAAGAGACCCAGTACTTC

d_gene: TRBD2
abundance: many
j_gene: TRBJ2-7
v_gene: TRBV4-1
CDR3aa: CASSQGLAGGYEQYF
CDR3nt: TGCGCCAGCAGCCAGGGACTAGCGGGAGGCTACGAGCAGTACTTC

d_gene: TRBD1
abundance: many
j_gene: TRBJ2-4
v_gene: TRBV2
CDR3aa: CASSELIGGHRRQGQGKNIQYF
CDR3nt: TGTGCCAGCAGTGAACTTATTGGCGGACACCGTCGACAGGGACAGGGTAAAAACATTCAGTACTTC